This TCR beta chain was captured in a study of T cell responses to AZD1222 COVID-19 vaccine. TCRdb's copy holds only in-frame clones and misses some; the assay was immunoSEQ multiplex PCR. The table lists some 140,000 clones, more than 85% of them singletons. This clone showed up just once. This CDR3 contains 16 residues. CDR1 is LGHDT, CDR2 YNNKEL, per germline (reference sequence). V was clipped by 4 bases and J by 2 bases, with 14 bases between them. This specimen was peripheral blood, taken 28 days after the second AZD1222 dose. This chain connects TRBV3-1 (or the pseudogene TRBV3-2) to TRBJ2-2; tentatively, D is TRBD2 (6 bases). This TCR was sampled from an adult who received the AZD1222 COVID-19 vaccine. The CDR3, as DNA: TGTGCCAGCAGCCCATGGGAGCGGGTCAACACCGGGGAGCTGTTTTTT. Its translation: CASSPWERVNTGELFF.